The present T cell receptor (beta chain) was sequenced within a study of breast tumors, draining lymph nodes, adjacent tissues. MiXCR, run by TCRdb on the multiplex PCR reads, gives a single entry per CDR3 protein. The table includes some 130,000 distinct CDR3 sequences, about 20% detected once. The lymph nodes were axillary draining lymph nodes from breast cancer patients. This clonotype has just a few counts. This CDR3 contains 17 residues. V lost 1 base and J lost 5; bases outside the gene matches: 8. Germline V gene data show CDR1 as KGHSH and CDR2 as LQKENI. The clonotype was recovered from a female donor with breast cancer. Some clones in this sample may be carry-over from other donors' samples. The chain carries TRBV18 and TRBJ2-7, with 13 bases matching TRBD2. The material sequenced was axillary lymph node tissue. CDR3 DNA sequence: TGTGCCAGCTCACCACGAAGGACTAGCGGGAGTAGGAACGAGCAGTACTTC. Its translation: CASSPRRTSGSRNEQYF.